This TCR beta chain was sequenced for a study of blood T cell repertoires in COVID-19. This clone was recorded a few times. V lost 2 bases and J 10 bases, leaving 13 bases between the germline ends. The CDR3 totals 14 residues. Germline CDR1 SGHKS, CDR2 YYEKEE (reference sequence). Clones were read by immunoSEQ multiplex PCR, and TCRdb kept only the in-frame ones, dropping some. The sample has about 330,000 clones; 87% are singletons. The specimen sequenced was peripheral blood. The source of this sequence is a man under 40 with COVID-19, enrolled during active disease. V and J are TRBV5-5 and TRBJ1-6; D unclear. The CDR3 region is CASSFFQVRSPLHF. The CDR3 DNA is TGTGCCAGCAGCTTTTTTCAGGTTCGGTCACCCCTCCACTTT.